This T cell receptor (beta chain) comes out of a study of CD8 T cells in ankylosing spondylitis. This CDR3 is 15 amino acids long. V lost 1 base to trimming and J lost 4 bases, with 11 bases between them. Germline loops: CDR1 LNHNV, CDR2 YYDKDF (reference sequence). For TCR beta, libraries came from quantitative 5'-RACE with molecular barcodes. TCRdb reanalysed the 5' RACE reads using MiXCR and keeps one entry per CDR3 protein. The table lists 130,000 or so distinct CDR3 sequences, 15% to 20% of them singletons, with about 30% in the top ten. Study observations and caveats: A motif of fewer than ten highly homologous TCR beta variants was seen as apparently characteristic of ankylosing spondylitis blood.

On this clonotype: Its antigen is still unknown.

Source material: blood, either unsorted or a sorted T cell fraction (not recorded which). The chain has TRBV15 and TRBJ1-5, with unresolved D. The TCR originated in a male donor with ankylosing spondylitis. CDR3 nucleotide sequence: TGTGCCACCAGCAGAGTGCCGGGTAGGAATCAGCCCCAGCATTTT. It encodes CATSRVPGRNQPQHF.